Listed here are 10 T cell receptor beta chains from one sample, sequenced in a study of T cells in localized non-small cell lung cancer. Here immunoSEQ multiplex PCR was the method, and the copy in TCRdb shows in-frame clones only, minus some. The repertoire has 55,000 to 75,000 clones, roughly 90% of them found once; the top ten carry just over 20%. The sample here was peripheral blood, taken before any cancer treatment. Receptors were obtained from a male donor aged 60 or over with stage III squamous cell lung carcinoma.

The genes are TRBV6-5 and TRBJ2-7; the match to TRBD1 covers 8 bases. Germline V gene data show CDR1 as MNHEY and CDR2 as SVGAGI. V was clipped by 6 bases and J by 3 bases; unmatched bases: 4. The CDR3 has 13 residues. Here the CDR3 reads CASRRGQGYEQYV. In DNA form, the CDR3 reads TGTGCCAGCAGGCGAGGACAGGGCTACGAGCAGTACGTC.

The chain recombines TRBV4-1 with TRBJ2-1; no firm D call. From germline, CDR1 is MGHRA and CDR2 YSYEKL. The CDR3 is 13 amino acids. V shed 5 bases and J shed 4 bases, with 9 bases lying between them. CDR3 in DNA: TGCGCCAGCAGCGGCAGGCTATACAATGAGCAGTTCTTC. This sequence encodes CASSGRLYNEQFF.

The chain is built from TRBV30 and TRBJ2-3; perhaps TRBD1 as D (5 bases). V gave up 2 bases and J gave up 6 bases, with 12 bases separating them. Germline loops: CDR1 GTSNPN, CDR2 SVGIG (reference sequence). CDR3 size: 13 residues. In DNA, the CDR3 is TGTGCCTGGAGTAAAGACAGAGTTGATACGCAGTATTTT. Amino acid sequence: CAWSKDRVDTQYF. The entire variable domain, with the rest obtained from reference TRBV30 and TRBJ2-3, is as follows: SQTIHQWPATLVQPVGSPLSLECTVEGTSNPNLYWYRQAAGRGLQLLFYSVGIGQISSEVPQNLSASRPQDRQFILSSKKLLLSDSGFYLCAWSKDRVDTQYFGPGTRLTVL.

The chain uses TRBV19 and TRBJ1-1; D is possibly TRBD1 (6 bases). CDR3 length: 13 residues. The V gene's germline CDR1 is LNHDA and CDR2 SQIVND (reference sequence). V was shortened by 5 bases and J by 2 bases, with 9 bases between the two germline ends. In nucleotides, the CDR3 is TGTGCCAGTAGTGGGGGGCGTAACACTGAAGCTTTCTTT. Its translation is CASSGGRNTEAFF.

The chain employs TRBV14 and TRBJ2-3, with 7 bases lining up with TRBD2. Germline values: CDR1 SGHDN, CDR2 FVKESK. The CDR3 extends over 14 amino acids. J was trimmed by 5 bases and V by 1 base; bases with no gene match: 3. The chain's CDR3 is CASSQALAEDTQYF. The CDR3 DNA is TGTGCCAGCAGCCAAGCTCTAGCGGAAGATACGCAGTATTTT. The full variable domain, in which reference TRBV14 and TRBJ2-3 provide the parts outside the CDR3, is EAGVTQFPSHSVIEKGQTVTLRCDPISGHDNLYWYRRVMGKEIKFLLHFVKESKQDESGMPNNRFLAERTGGTYSTLKVQPAELEDSGVYFCASSQALAEDTQYFGPGTRLTVL.

This chain joins TRBV9 and TRBJ1-6, with TRBD1 as a possible D gene (6 bases). Germline CDR1 reads SGDLS; CDR2 reads YYNGEE. V lost 4 bases and J 7 bases, leaving 12 bases between the germline ends. The CDR3 has 14 residues. This CDR3 reads CASSWDKANSPLHF. The CDR3 region has the DNA TGTGCCAGCAGCTGGGACAAGGCGAATTCACCCCTCCACTTT.

The genes are TRBV2 and TRBJ1-6; D unclear. CDR3 length: 14 amino acids. Germline loops: CDR1 SNHLY, CDR2 FYNNEI. With 10 bases removed from V and 14 bases from J, the gap between germline ends came to 24 bases. The CDR3 spells CATLREGEGGTLHF. DNA of the CDR3: TGTGCCACCCTCCGGGAGGGTGAAGGTGGAACCCTCCACTTT.

The J gene is TRBJ1-2, the V gene TRBV11-2; no definite D call. The CDR3 runs to 13 residues. V lost 0 bases and J lost 5, with 7 bases in between. CDR1 is SGHAT and CDR2 is FQNNGV in the germline V gene. The CDR3 DNA is TGTGCCAGCAGCTTAGATTGGGAATATGGCTACACCTTC. Translated: CASSLDWEYGYTF.

The chain carries TRBV14 and TRBJ1-3; unclear D gene. V gave up 1 base and J gave up 4 bases, with 11 bases separating them. Germline CDR1 is SGHDN and CDR2 is FVKESK. The CDR3 sequence is 15 residues long. CDR3 protein: CASSQVRTSGNTIYF. In nucleotides, the CDR3 is TGTGCCAGCAGCCAAGTTCGGACTTCAGGAAACACCATATATTTT.

The chain combines TRBV6-5 with TRBJ2-7; maybe TRBD1 (5 bases). CDR1 is MNHEY, CDR2 SVGAGI, per germline. The CDR3 length is 13 residues. V was trimmed by 4 bases and J by 3 bases, leaving 10 bases between them. The CDR3 nucleotides read TGTGCCAGCAGTTTCGGACAACTCTACGAGCAGTACTTC. Amino acid sequence: CASSFGQLYEQYF.